The 8 T cell receptor beta chains below were found in one sample sequenced in a study of hypomethylating agent response in myelodysplastic syndrome (dated by TCRdb to the early 2020s). The protocol used for the library was the immunoSEQ multiplex PCR assay. Not all clones reach the TCRdb copy of this immuneACCESS table, which keeps in-frame sequences only. Checked studies attribute under half of the gap to unresolved V genes and leave the rest unexplained. This sample gives 6,600 or so clones in total; more than 75% of them show up just once. Around 16% of the sample is in the top ten clones. This specimen was bone marrow, taken before or after starting hypomethylating agent treatment for myelodysplastic syndrome (not recorded which). Every receptor here comes from a human donor with myelodysplastic syndrome.

This clone was counted once. V is TRBV28 and J is TRBJ1-3; 8 bases agree with TRBD1. The CDR3 runs to 14 residues. The V and J ends lost 4 bases and 2 bases, in that order; junction bases with no gene match: 1. In germline, CDR1 is MDHEN, CDR2 SYDVKM. CDR3 sequence: CASSSGGAGNTIYF. In nucleotides, the CDR3 is TGTGCCAGCAGTTCAGGGGGCGCTGGAAACACCATATATTTT.

The chain joins TRBV4-3 to TRBJ1-5; no firm D call. V dropped 0 bases and J dropped 9 bases, with 12 bases sitting between them. The CDR3 totals 14 residues. Germline V gene lookup returns CDR1 LGHNA and CDR2 YSLEER. The CDR3 here is CASSQESGLGPQHF. DNA for the CDR3: TGCGCCAGCAGCCAAGAGTCAGGACTTGGGCCCCAGCATTTT.

The V call is TRBV6-1, the J call TRBJ1-4, with D possibly being TRBD1 (5 bases). Germline-derived CDR1 and CDR2 are MNHNS and SASEGT. The CDR3 loop spans 14 amino acids. The V end was cut by 2 bases, the J end by 5 bases, with 9 bases between. As DNA, the CDR3 is TGTGCCAGCAGTGAACAGAGACAGAATGAAAAACTGTTTTTT. Residues: CASSEQRQNEKLFF.

Details on this clone: A read error may account for a junction end that differs from germline. This chain uses TRBV19 with TRBJ1-1; D may be TRBD1 (6 bases). Germline V gene sequence: CDR1 LNHDA, CDR2 SQIVND (reference sequence). CDR3 length: 11 amino acids. The CDR3 bases are TGTGCCAGTAAAGGGGGTAGGTACCCGCTCTTT. Protein product: CASKGGRYPLF. The variable domain in full, completed from reference TRBV19 and TRBJ1-1, reads DGGITQSPKYLFRKEGQNVTLSCEQNLNHDAMYWYRQDPGQGLRLIYYSQIVNDFQKGDIAEGYSVSREKKESFPLTVTSAQKNPTAFYLCASKGGRYPLFGQGTRLTVV.

The sample holds one count of this clone. The chain's CDR3 is CASGQDYDVNTGELFF. CDR3 in DNA: TGTGCTAGTGGTCAAGACTACGACGTTAACACCGGGGAGCTGTTTTTT. The chain uses TRBV12-5 and TRBJ2-2, with D possibly TRBD2 on 5 matching bases. V was cut by 5 bases and J by 2 bases, with 15 bases left in between. There are 16 residues in the CDR3. CDR1 and CDR2 (germline): LGHNT, FRNRAP.

This rearrangement joins TRBV6-5 to TRBJ1-6; no firm D call. The CDR3 extends over 15 amino acids. V was shortened by 6 bases and J by 1 base, with 10 bases between the two germline ends. Germline values: CDR1 MNHEY, CDR2 SVGAGI. DNA for the CDR3: TGTGCCAGCAGACCTCTCTGGTCCTATAATTCACCCCTCCACTTT. Protein sequence: CASRPLWSYNSPLHF.

The gene calls are TRBV6-5 and TRBJ1-1; 7 bases align to TRBD1. Trimming took 8 bases from V and 0 from J; bases not matched to a gene: 6. Per germline, CDR1 MNHEY and CDR2 SVGAGI. The CDR3 is made up of 14 amino acids. CDR3 coding DNA: TGTGCCAGCTCGCTGGACAGGATGAACACTGAAGCTTTCTTT. Its translation: CASSLDRMNTEAFF.

The chain joins TRBV11-2 to TRBJ1-2; the D is unclear. V gave up 10 bases and J gave up 5 bases, with 17 bases separating them. The CDR3 has 13 amino acids. Looked up from germline, CDR1 is SGHAT and CDR2 is FQNNGV. The chain's CDR3 is CAILEGFGYGYTF. CDR3 bases: TGTGCCATCCTGGAAGGGTTCGGGTATGGCTACACCTTC. The full variable domain, rest sourced from reference TRBV11-2 and TRBJ1-2, is EAGVAQSPRYKIIEKRQSVAFWCNPISGHATLYWYQQILGQGPKLLIQFQNNGVVDDSQLPKDRFSAERLKGVDSTLKIQPAKLEDSAVYLCAILEGFGYGYTFGSGTRLTVV.